Listed here are 14 T cell receptor beta chains from one sample, sequenced in a study of regulatory T cells in long-lasting Graves disease. The TCR beta library used iRepertoire HTBI primers with Arm-PCR amplification of CDR3. TCRdb fed the multiplex PCR reads into MiXCR, producing one record per CDR3 protein. The sample shows some 340,000 distinct CDR3 sequences, 10% to 15% of them seen only once. Time point reported: newly diagnosed GD, antithyroid drugs for less than 3 months. RNA from PBMCs was the source of the TCR library. These records were also assigned to another study, of T cells in Graves' hyperthyroidism and ophthalmopathy.

Sample: peripheral blood mononuclear cells (PBMCs), taken at new diagnosis, from a patient treated with antithyroid drugs. The receptors come from a young woman with Graves disease.

In this sample, this clonotype turned up many times. The chain is built from TRBV28 and TRBJ2-6, with D perhaps assigned TRBD1 or TRBD2 (5 bases each). Trimming stripped 2 bases from V and 2 bases from J, with 16 bases between. CDR3 length equals 18 residues. The germline V gene has CDR1 MDHEN and CDR2 SYDVKM. The CDR3 region is CASSLRGAGFTGANVLTF. CDR3 bases: TGTGCCAGCAGTTTAAGAGGGGCAGGGTTTACTGGGGCCAACGTCCTGACTTTC.

This clonotype was seen many times. This chain uses TRBV20-1 with TRBJ2-7; D is perhaps TRBD1 (5 bases). This CDR3 has 15 amino acids. Per germline, CDR1 DFQATT and CDR2 SNEGSKA (reference sequence). The V end was cut by 1 base, the J end by 2 bases, with 15 bases between. This chain's CDR3 is CSARGRVPAPYEQYF. The CDR3 region has the DNA TGCAGTGCTAGAGGCAGGGTCCCAGCTCCCTACGAGCAGTACTTC.

This clonotype showed up many times. V gene TRBV18 combines with J gene TRBJ2-7; D unclear. The CDR3 totals 12 residues. Trimming removed 7 bases at V and 12 bases at J, with 19 bases between. Germline V gene sequence: CDR1 KGHSH, CDR2 LQKENI. The CDR3 loop is CASLGGHEKPYF. In nucleotides, the CDR3 is TGTGCCAGCTTGGGTGGCCACGAGAAGCCGTACTTC.

This clonotype was seen a handful of times. This chain joins TRBV20-1 and TRBJ2-5; possible D gene TRBD2, 5 bases. Trimming took off 0 bases at V and 5 bases at J, with 22 bases between the two ends. This CDR3 contains 17 residues. Looked up from germline, CDR1 is DFQATT and CDR2 is SNEGSKA (reference sequence). DNA of the CDR3: TGCAGTGCTAGAGATGGACTCCGGACGGCCGGTTGGGAGACCCAGTACTTC. Translation: CSARDGLRTAGWETQYF.

This clonotype was seen many times. The rearrangement joins TRBV7-9 to TRBJ1-1; D perhaps matches TRBD1 (6 bases). The CDR3 sequence is 18 residues long. The V gene's germline CDR1 is SEHNR and CDR2 FQNEAQ (reference sequence). The germline V and J ends were trimmed by 4 bases and 0 bases, with 21 bases remaining between them. The CDR3 DNA is TGTGCCAGCAGCTCCGGCACAGGGTGGGCGTTCATGAACACTGAAGCTTTCTTT. Its protein product is CASSSGTGWAFMNTEAFF.

The genes are TRBV18 and TRBJ2-5, with D possibly being TRBD1 (5 bases). The DNA end is a closer match to TRBJ2-7, so the J assignment may be wrong. Germline V gene lookup returns CDR1 KGHSH and CDR2 LQKENI. This CDR3 spans 14 amino acids. This CDR3 reads CASSLQGKGYEQYF. As DNA, the CDR3 is TGTGCCAGCTCCCTGCAGGGAAAGGGCTACGAGCAGTACTTC.

Many counts were recorded for this clonotype. The chain joins TRBV19 to TRBJ1-2; D uncertain. The V end lost 6 bases, the J end lost 2 bases, and 16 bases lay between the germline ends. CDR1 and CDR2 from the germline V gene are LNHDA and SQIVND (reference sequence). The CDR3 runs to 15 residues. As DNA, the CDR3 is TGTGCCAGTAGGACCCCAGGAGATTGGAACTATGGCTACACCTTC. It encodes CASRTPGDWNYGYTF. Combining the CDR3 with reference TRBV19 and TRBJ1-2 gives the whole variable domain DGGITQSPKYLFRKEGQNVTLSCEQNLNHDAMYWYRQDPGQGLRLIYYSQIVNDFQKGDIAEGYSVSREKKESFPLTVTSAQKNPTAFYLCASRTPGDWNYGYTFGSGTRLTVV.

This clonotype was found many times. The V and J genes are TRBV2 and TRBJ2-7, with 10 bases that match TRBD1. The CDR3 length is 14 residues. The junction had 5 bases not matched to a gene; V was cut back by 7 bases and J by 2 bases. In germline, CDR1 is SNHLY, CDR2 FYNNEI. CDR3 coding DNA: TGTGCCAGCATGAAGGGACAGGGGACCTACGAGCAGTACTTC. Protein sequence: CASMKGQGTYEQYF.

V usage is TRBV10-3 and J usage is TRBJ1-1; D is ambiguous. V lost 7 bases, J lost 5 bases, and 14 bases lay in between. Germline V gene lookup returns CDR1 ENHRY and CDR2 SYGVKD. The CDR3 loop spans 13 amino acids. CDR3 in amino acids: CAIKIISGTEAFF. CDR3 nucleotides: TGTGCCATCAAAATCATTTCGGGGACTGAAGCTTTCTTT.

V is TRBV19 and J is TRBJ2-1; TRBD2 matches 12 bases. Trimming cost V 2 bases and J 3 bases; bases outside gene matches: 5. The CDR3 length is 17 residues. Germline V gene lookup returns CDR1 LNHDA and CDR2 SQIVND (reference sequence). The CDR3 loop reads CASSITLAGGFYNEQFF. The CDR3 region has the DNA TGTGCCAGTAGTATAACGCTAGCGGGAGGGTTCTACAATGAGCAGTTCTTC.

The sample holds many counts of this clonotype. The gene calls are TRBV28 and TRBJ1-5; 9 bases align to TRBD1. Trimming removed 8 bases from V and 0 bases from J; junction bases left unmatched: 8. Germline assignment: CDR1 MDHEN and CDR2 SYDVKM. This CDR3 is 16 amino acids long. In nucleotides, the CDR3 is TGTGCCAGCTGTACAGGGGGCCCCGTTAGCAATCAGCCCCAGCATTTT. It codes for CASCTGGPVSNQPQHF.

This clonotype was recorded at least ten times. CDR3 sequence: CSATGQPAGRGGTSYNEQFF. CDR3 coding DNA: TGCAGTGCTACCGGACAACCGGCGGGACGGGGGGGCACCTCCTACAATGAGCAGTTCTTC. The V gene is TRBV20-1, the J gene TRBJ2-1, with TRBD2 matching over 8 bases. Germline V gene sequence: CDR1 DFQATT, CDR2 SNEGSKA (reference sequence). V was clipped by 4 bases and J by 0 bases; unmatched bases: 20. CDR3 length: 20 residues.

This clonotype was seen many times. V usage is TRBV12-3 or TRBV12-4 and J usage is TRBJ2-7, with D hard to call. This CDR3 spans 13 amino acids. The V gene lost 6 bases and the J gene lost 2 bases, with 11 bases spanning the gap. Here the CDR3 reads CASSQTRAYEQYF. DNA for the CDR3: TGTGCCAGCAGCCAGACAAGGGCCTACGAGCAGTACTTC.

V gene TRBV6-1 combines with J gene TRBJ2-7; D unclear. The V end was cut by 5 bases, the J end by 2 bases, with 10 bases between. This CDR3 has 13 residues. From germline, CDR1 is MNHNS and CDR2 SASEGT. The CDR3 is CASSQSGTYEQYF. CDR3 coding DNA: TGTGCCAGCAGTCAAAGTGGAACCTACGAGCAGTACTTC.